The TCR beta chain described here comes from a study of T cell repertoires in cytomegalovirus infection. Study-level information: Public TCR beta signature analysis indicated the presence of both CMV infection and matching HLA type. Study conclusions and caveats: Of the TCR beta families, the public ones yielded a cumulative frequency that identified carriers of CMV plus the relevant HLA. Ex vivo responses were dominated by HLA-C-restricted CMV-specific TCR beta clonotypes.

For this clonotype: What it binds is not known.

From germline, CDR1 is ENHRY and CDR2 SYGVKD. V lost 3 bases, J lost 4 bases, and 5 bases stayed unmatched. The CDR3 covers 15 residues. TCRdb passed the reads through MiXCR, listing each CDR3 protein once. The data hold almost 550,000 distinct CDR3 sequences, with about 15% observed a single time. Input material: CD8+ T cells from PBMCs. The clonotype was recovered from a human donor in good health (CMV status not recorded). Some clones in this sample may be carry-over from other donors' samples. The V call is TRBV10-3, the J call TRBJ2-7; 11 bases map to TRBD2. This chain's CDR3 is CAISDPTSGVYEQYF. In DNA, the CDR3 is TGTGCCATCAGTGACCCGACTAGCGGGGTATACGAGCAGTACTTC.